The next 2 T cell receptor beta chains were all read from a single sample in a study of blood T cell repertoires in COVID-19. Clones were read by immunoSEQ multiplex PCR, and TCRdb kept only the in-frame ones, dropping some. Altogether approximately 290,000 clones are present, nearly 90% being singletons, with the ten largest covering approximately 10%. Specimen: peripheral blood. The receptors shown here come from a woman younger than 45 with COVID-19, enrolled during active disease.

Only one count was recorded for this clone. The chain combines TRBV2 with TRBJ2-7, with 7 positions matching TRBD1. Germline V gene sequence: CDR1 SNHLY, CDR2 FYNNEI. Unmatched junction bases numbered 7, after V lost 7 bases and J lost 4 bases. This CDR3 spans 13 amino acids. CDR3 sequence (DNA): TGTGCCAGCACCCCGGGACAGACTTACGAGCAGTACTTC. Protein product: CASTPGQTYEQYF.

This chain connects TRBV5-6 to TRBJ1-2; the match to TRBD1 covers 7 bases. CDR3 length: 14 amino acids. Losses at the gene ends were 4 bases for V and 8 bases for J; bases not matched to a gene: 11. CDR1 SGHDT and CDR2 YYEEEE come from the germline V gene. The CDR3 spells CASSPETGLGGYTF. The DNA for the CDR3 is TGTGCCAGCAGCCCAGAGACAGGGCTGGGCGGCTACACCTTC. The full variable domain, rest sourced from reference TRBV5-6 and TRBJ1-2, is DAGVTQSPTHLIKTRGQQVTLRCSPKSGHDTVSWYQQALGQGPQFIFQYYEEEERQRGNFPDRFSGHQFPNYSSELNVNALLLGDSALYLCASSPETGLGGYTFGSGTRLTVV.